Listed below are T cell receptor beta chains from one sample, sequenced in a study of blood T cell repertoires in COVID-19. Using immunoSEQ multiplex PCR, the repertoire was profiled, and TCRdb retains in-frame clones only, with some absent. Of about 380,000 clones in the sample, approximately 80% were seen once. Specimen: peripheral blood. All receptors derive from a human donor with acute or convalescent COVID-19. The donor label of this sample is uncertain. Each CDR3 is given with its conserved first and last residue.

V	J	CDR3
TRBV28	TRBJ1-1	CASRRQGALITEAFF
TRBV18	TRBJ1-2	CASSPQVQTNGYTF
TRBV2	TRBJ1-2	CASSETVGARGYTF
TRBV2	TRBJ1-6	CASRETGFGGSPLHF
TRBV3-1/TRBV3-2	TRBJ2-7	CASSPSSGGGYEQYF
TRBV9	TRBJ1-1	CASPGSTGVAEAFF
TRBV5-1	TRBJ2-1	CASSLEGESYNEQFF
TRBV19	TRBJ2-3	CASSMGLAGYTQYF
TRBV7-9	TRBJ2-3	CASSLRQGASSTDTQYF
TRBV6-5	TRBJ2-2	CASSYRVSGTPGELFF
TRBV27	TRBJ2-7	CASSSGHEQYF
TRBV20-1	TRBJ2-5	CSASRTGQETQYF
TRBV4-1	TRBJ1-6	CASSQGVRDTPRIHF
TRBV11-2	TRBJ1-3	CASSSQGAAGNTIYF
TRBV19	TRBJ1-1	CTKPDRDAEAFF
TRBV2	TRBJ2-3	CASSREQSSTDTQYF
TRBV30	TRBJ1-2	CAWSGQIVVSYGYTF